This T cell receptor beta chain emerged from a study of T cells in Graves' hyperthyroidism and ophthalmopathy. Many counts were recorded for this clonotype. RNA transcripts served as the template for amplifying TCR beta CDR3 regions. The HTBI primer set served for first-round RT-PCR of the TCR CDR3. TCRdb recomputed calls from the multiplex PCR reads with MiXCR, one row per CDR3 protein. Among 340,000 or so distinct CDR3 sequences listed, under 25% were seen once. The CDR3 is made up of 15 amino acids. The V end lost 5 bases, the J end lost 6 bases, and 17 bases lay between the germline ends. Per the germline V gene, CDR1 is SGHTA and CDR2 is FQGNSA.

The chain employs TRBV7-2 and TRBJ2-4; D possibly corresponds to TRBD2 (8 bases). The sequence derives from a woman aged 45 to 65 with Graves' hyperthyroidism. The sequenced sample was blood. CDR3 bases: TGTGCCAGCAGCCCGGGGGGGGCAGGGGGAAACATTCAGTACTTC. As protein: CASSPGGAGGNIQYF.